The 9 T cell receptor beta chains presented below share a single source sample, sequenced in a study of cytomegalovirus exposure and HLA in healthy donors. A multiplex PCR was run with 60 Vbeta primers and 13 Jbeta primers. Profiling relied on immunoSEQ multiplex PCR, and the TCRdb table lists in-frame clones only, not all of them. The profile shows around 120,000 clones, approximately 76% of them singletons. Sequenced: PBMCs. These receptors all stem from a man in his fifties in good health and CMV-seropositive.

The V and J genes are TRBV7-2 and TRBJ2-1; 8 positions match TRBD1. V trimming: 3 bases; J trimming: 5 bases; junction bases outside the gene matches: 3. The germline V gene encodes CDR1 SGHTA and CDR2 FQGNSA. The CDR3 has 14 residues. The CDR3 loop reads CASSFQGADNEQFF. The DNA of the CDR3 is TGTGCCAGCAGCTTCCAGGGGGCTGACAATGAGCAGTTCTTC.

J is TRBJ1-3 and V is TRBV5-1; 7 bases match TRBD1. With 5 bases clipped from V and 0 bases from J, the junction kept 8 bases outside the gene matches. Germline V gene sequence: CDR1 SGHRS, CDR2 YFSETQ. The CDR3 runs to 16 residues. CDR3 in amino acids: CASSLPTGDSGNTIYF. DNA of the CDR3: TGCGCCAGCAGTCTACCCACAGGGGACTCTGGAAACACCATATATTTT. Full variable domain (missing parts from reference TRBV5-1 and TRBJ1-3): KAGVTQTPRYLIKTRGQQVTLSCSPISGHRSVSWYQQTPGQGLQFLFEYFSETQRNKGNFPGRFSGRQFSNSRSEMNVSTLELGDSALYLCASSLPTGDSGNTIYFGEGSWLTVV.

Note on this clone: One end of the junction fails to match germline, which may point to a read error. The genes are TRBV7-9 and TRBJ2-5; 10 nucleotides match TRBD1. This CDR3 region has 15 residues. The germline CDR1 and CDR2 sequences are SEHNR and FQNEAQ (reference sequence). The CDR3 coding sequence is TGTTCCAGCAGCCCGTCGGGACAGGGGAAAGAGACCCAGTACTTC. Residues: CSSSPSGQGKETQYF.

The chain joins TRBV2 to TRBJ1-1; D is undetermined. The CDR3 is 14 amino acids. Trimming shortened V by 3 bases and J by 3 bases, and 11 bases separated the two germline ends. The V gene's germline CDR1 is SNHLY and CDR2 FYNNEI. DNA for the CDR3: TGTGCCAGCAGTGAGTCCGGACTATACACTGAAGCTTTCTTT. Translated: CASSESGLYTEAFF.

There are a few counts of this clone. This chain links TRBV15 with TRBJ2-1; 7 bases are shared with TRBD2. The junction had 11 bases not matched to a gene; V was cut back by 3 bases and J by 0 bases. CDR1 is LNHNV, CDR2 YYDKDF, per germline (reference sequence). The CDR3 extends over 18 amino acids. CDR3 sequence: CATSRGTGGSDSYNEQFF. The CDR3 DNA sequence: TGTGCCACCAGCAGGGGCACGGGCGGGAGTGACTCCTACAATGAGCAGTTCTTC.

Concerning this clone: Other DNA variants within this sample encode the same CDR3. The rearrangement uses TRBV18 and TRBJ1-1, with D perhaps TRBD1 (5 bases). The germline gives CDR1 KGHSH, CDR2 LQKENI. The V end lost 3 bases, the J end lost 0 bases, and 8 bases lay between the germline ends. The CDR3 extends over 14 amino acids. CDR3 residues: CASSPTGMNTEAFF. In DNA form, the CDR3 reads TGTGCCAGCTCACCCACAGGTATGAACACTGAAGCTTTCTTT. Drawing the rest from reference TRBV18 and TRBJ1-1, the complete variable domain is NAGVMQNPRHLVRRRGQEARLRCSPMKGHSHVYWYRQLPEEGLKFMVYLQKENIIDESGMPKERFSAEFPKEGPSILRIQQVVRGDSAAYFCASSPTGMNTEAFFGQGTRLTVV.

The rearrangement links TRBV6-4 to TRBJ2-1; a possible D gene is TRBD2 (5 bases). The CDR3 has 15 residues. Germline CDR1 is MRHNA and CDR2 is SNTAGT. V was cut by 6 bases and J by 0 bases, with 12 bases left in between. The CDR3 reads CASSSRGSSYNEQFF. CDR3 in DNA: TGTGCCAGCAGCTCTCGGGGAAGCTCCTACAATGAGCAGTTCTTC.

The CDR3 coding sequence is TGCGCCAGCAGCGACCTGACGGGAGCCGAGACCCAGTACTTC. This gives the protein CASSDLTGAETQYF. The gene calls are TRBV5-1 and TRBJ2-5, with D possibly being TRBD2 (6 bases). The V gene lost 4 bases and the J gene lost 5 bases, with 15 bases spanning the gap. The CDR3 length is 14 residues. The germline gives CDR1 SGHRS, CDR2 YFSETQ.

The chain joins TRBV9 to TRBJ1-5; D gene unclear. The CDR3 spans 16 residues. V lost 5 bases and J 0 bases, leaving 15 bases between the germline ends. Germline V gives CDR1 SGDLS, CDR2 YYNGEE. The CDR3 here is CASSAGPDHSNQPQHF. CDR3 nucleotides: TGTGCCAGCAGTGCTGGGCCAGACCATAGCAATCAGCCCCAGCATTTT.